The 22 T cell receptor beta chains in this list originate from one sample, sequenced in a study of blood T cell repertoires in COVID-19. Profiled with immunoSEQ multiplex PCR; TCRdb holds only in-frame clones, not every one. The sample has about 72,000 clones; approximately 86% are singletons. The sample was peripheral blood. All receptors come from a woman in her sixties or seventies with acute or convalescent COVID-19.

The rearrangement links TRBV15 to TRBJ2-2; 7 bases fit TRBD2. This CDR3 has 14 amino acids. V gave up 8 bases and J gave up 3 bases; unmatched junction bases: 6. From germline, CDR1 is LNHNV and CDR2 YYDKDF (reference sequence). The CDR3, as DNA: TGTGCCACCCAATCAGGGAGGGACACCGGGGAGCTGTTTTTT. Its translation: CATQSGRDTGELFF. Full variable domain (rest looked up from reference TRBV15 and TRBJ2-2): DAMVIQNPRYQVTQFGKPVTLSCSQTLNHNVMYWYQQKSSQAPKLLFHYYDKDFNNEADTPDNFQSRRPNTSFCFLDIRSPGLGDTAMYLCATQSGRDTGELFFGEGSRLTVL.

This chain uses TRBV13 with TRBJ2-4, with 10 bases that match TRBD2. CDR1 is PRHDT and CDR2 is FYEKMQ in the germline V gene (reference sequence). The CDR3 is 13 amino acids. V dropped 5 bases and J dropped 8; count of bases not matched to a gene: 3. The CDR3 DNA reads as TGTGCCAGCAGCCTTAGCGGGGGGCACATTCAGTACTTC. Amino acid sequence: CASSLSGGHIQYF.

CDR3 residues: CASSQERIAGGFSGANVLTF. DNA for the CDR3: TGTGCCAGCAGCCAAGAACGCATAGCGGGGGGATTCTCTGGGGCCAACGTCCTGACTTTC. The rearrangement links TRBV4-2 to TRBJ2-6, with TRBD2 matching 10 bases. Germline V gene lookup returns CDR1 LGHNA and CDR2 YNFKEQ. The CDR3 consists of 20 residues. V shed 0 bases, J shed 0 bases, and the junction held 8 bases outside the gene matches.

About this clone itself: A read error may produce the germline difference seen at one junction end. The chain is built from TRBV29-1 and TRBJ1-6; D not resolved. The CDR3 is made up of 10 amino acids. Germline V CDR1 and CDR2: SQVTM, ANQGSEA. CDR3 amino acids: CLRSNSPLHF. In DNA, the CDR3 is TGTCTGAGGAGCAATTCACCCCTCCACTTT.

The J gene is TRBJ1-5, the V gene TRBV18, with TRBD1 matching over 7 bases. Germline assignment: CDR1 KGHSH and CDR2 LQKENI. V shed 2 bases and J 0 bases; nucleotides not matched to a gene: 4. CDR3 length: 16 amino acids. The CDR3 region has the DNA TGTGCCAGCTCACCATTGGGACAGCATAGCAATCAGCCCCAGCATTTT. Amino acid sequence: CASSPLGQHSNQPQHF. The variable domain in full, completed from reference TRBV18 and TRBJ1-5, reads NAGVMQNPRHLVRRRGQEARLRCSPMKGHSHVYWYRQLPEEGLKFMVYLQKENIIDESGMPKERFSAEFPKEGPSILRIQQVVRGDSAAYFCASSPLGQHSNQPQHFGDGTRLSIL.

The chain recombines TRBV5-6 with TRBJ2-3; 15 bases are shared with TRBD2. Unmatched junction bases numbered 6, after V lost 2 bases and J lost 5 bases. In germline, CDR1 is SGHDT, CDR2 YYEEEE. This CDR3 region has 17 residues. The CDR3 DNA reads TGTGCCAGCAGCTTTAGGACTAGCGGGGGGGCCCTAGATACGCAGTATTTT. Translating it yields CASSFRTSGGALDTQYF.

The chain links TRBV10-3 to TRBJ2-7, with 7 positions matching TRBD2. CDR1 and CDR2 from the germline V gene are ENHRY and SYGVKD. The CDR3 covers 13 residues. J gave up 1 base and V 3 bases, and 0 bases lay outside the gene matches. CDR3 sequence reads: CAISDGGSYEQYF. The CDR3 DNA sequence: TGTGCCATCAGTGACGGGGGGTCCTACGAGCAGTACTTC.

The chain links TRBV6-5 to TRBJ1-6; D unclear. With 6 bases removed from V and 3 bases from J, the gap between germline ends came to 6 bases. This CDR3 has 13 amino acids. Germline V gene data show CDR1 as MNHEY and CDR2 as SVGAGI. The chain's CDR3 is CASRNSYNSPLHF. The CDR3 DNA reads as TGTGCCAGCAGGAACAGCTATAATTCACCCCTCCACTTT.

In this sample, this clone turned up once. This chain connects TRBV3-1 (or the pseudogene TRBV3-2) to TRBJ2-3; D is uncertain. V lost 1 base, J lost 2 bases, and 7 bases lay in between. The germline CDR1 and CDR2 sequences are LGHDT and YNNKEL (reference sequence). The CDR3 is made up of 14 amino acids. CDR3 protein: CASSQGLATDTQYF. The DNA for the CDR3 is TGTGCCAGCAGCCAAGGACTCGCCACAGATACGCAGTATTTT.

This chain links TRBV19 with TRBJ2-3; D perhaps matches TRBD2 (6 bases). V lost 7 bases and J 5 bases, leaving 13 bases between the germline ends. This CDR3 comprises 13 residues. CDR1 and CDR2 from the germline V gene are LNHDA and SQIVND (reference sequence). This CDR3 reads CASKEGWLDTQYF. The CDR3 coding sequence is TGTGCCAGTAAGGAGGGGTGGCTAGATACGCAGTATTTT.

The chain joins TRBV5-6 to TRBJ1-2; 8 bases agree with TRBD1. Germline trimming cut 4 bases from V and 0 bases from J; bases unmatched to any gene: 5. Germline-derived CDR1 and CDR2 are SGHDT and YYEEEE. CDR3 length equals 15 residues. The CDR3 is CASSPDREANYGYTF. CDR3 DNA: TGTGCCAGCAGCCCGGACAGGGAAGCTAACTATGGCTACACCTTC.

This clone has a single count. The rearrangement uses TRBV3-1 (or the pseudogene TRBV3-2) and TRBJ1-4; no definite D call. Germline CDR1 and CDR2: LGHDT and YNNKEL (reference sequence). V dropped 6 bases and J dropped 1 base, with 15 bases sitting between them. The CDR3 consists of 16 residues. The CDR3 is CASSHTLDLTNEKLFF. The CDR3 region has the DNA TGTGCCAGCAGTCATACGTTGGACTTAACTAATGAAAAACTGTTTTTT.

This chain links TRBV5-4 with TRBJ2-7, with D unclear. CDR3 size: 17 residues. V dropped 1 base and J dropped 7 bases, with 24 bases sitting between them. The germline CDR1 and CDR2 sequences are SGHNT and YYREEE (reference sequence). CDR3 sequence reads: CASSLSPLAGPLTEQYF. CDR3 DNA: TGTGCCAGCAGCTTGTCCCCATTAGCCGGCCCCCTTACGGAGCAGTACTTC.

The CDR3: CASSRTSGGANTGELFF. CDR3 nucleotide sequence: TGTGCCAGCTCACGGACTAGCGGGGGGGCCAACACCGGGGAGCTGTTTTTT. V and J are TRBV18 and TRBJ2-2; TRBD2 matches at 15 bases. Trimming took 4 bases from V and 2 from J; bases not matched to a gene: 2. This CDR3 contains 17 residues. Germline lookup yields CDR1 KGHSH and CDR2 LQKENI.

This clone was recorded a few times. The V gene is TRBV24-1, the J gene TRBJ2-7, with 8 bases fitting TRBD1. V shed 12 bases and J 5 bases; nucleotides not matched to a gene: 8. The CDR3 has 12 amino acids. Germline V CDR1 and CDR2: KGHDR, SFDVKD. In nucleotides, the CDR3 is TGTGCCGCGACAGGGGATGGCAACGAGCAGTACTTC. Translated, it gives CAATGDGNEQYF.

CDR3 bases: TGTGCCAGCAGCTTGCAGGGCCCAGATACGCAGTATTTT. Translating gives CASSLQGPDTQYF. The V call is TRBV7-3, the J call TRBJ2-3, with D perhaps TRBD1 (5 bases). The CDR3 has 13 residues. The germline gives CDR1 SGHTA, CDR2 FQGTGA. V was shortened by 3 bases and J by 4 bases, with 8 bases between the two germline ends.

This chain joins TRBV9 and TRBJ2-7, with TRBD1 matching 10 bases. The CDR3 is made up of 15 amino acids. V gave up 5 bases and J gave up 5 bases; unmatched junction bases: 10. Germline-derived CDR1 and CDR2 are SGDLS and YYNGEE. As DNA, the CDR3 is TGTGCCAGCAGGCCGACGGGACAGGGGCTGGACGAGCAGTACTTC. The encoded protein is CASRPTGQGLDEQYF.

The rearrangement links TRBV6-4 to TRBJ2-1; 7 bases match TRBD2. This CDR3 has 15 residues. The ends lost 4 bases at V and 7 bases at J; junction bases unmatched: 10. CDR1 is MRHNA, CDR2 SNTAGT, per germline. The DNA of the CDR3 is TGTGCCAGCAGTGTTGTGCGGGGGATTTCAAATGAGCAGTTCTTC. This gives the protein CASSVVRGISNEQFF.

The rearrangement uses TRBV5-8 and TRBJ2-1; TRBD2 might be the D (5 bases). V lost 9 bases and J lost 2, with 18 bases in between. The CDR3 length is 15 residues. Germline V gives CDR1 SGHTS, CDR2 YDEGEE. Here the CDR3 DNA reads TGTGCCACGACGACTATAGGCGACGCCTACAATGAGCAGTTCTTC. Protein: CATTTIGDAYNEQFF.

In its sample, this clone was seen a few times. The chain is built from TRBV24-1 and TRBJ2-1; 8 nucleotides agree with TRBD2. V was clipped by 7 bases and J by 5 bases; unmatched bases: 3. The CDR3 has 13 residues. Germline V gene lookup returns CDR1 KGHDR and CDR2 SFDVKD. CDR3 bases: TGTGCCACCAGCCGGGGGGGTAACAATGAGCAGTTCTTC. It specifies CATSRGGNNEQFF.

The rearrangement links TRBV6-1 to TRBJ2-7; D is perhaps TRBD1 (5 bases). There are 13 residues in the CDR3. Germline V gene lookup returns CDR1 MNHNS and CDR2 SASEGT. The V end lost 2 bases, the J end lost 4 bases, and 9 bases lay between the germline ends. The CDR3 spells CASSESAGYEQYF. CDR3 in DNA: TGTGCCAGCAGTGAATCAGCAGGGTACGAGCAGTACTTC.

With respect to this clone: The junction shows a germline mismatch at one end, possibly a read error. The rearrangement joins TRBV3-1 (or the pseudogene TRBV3-2) to TRBJ1-2, with D perhaps TRBD1 (6 bases). Germline CDR1 is LGHDT and CDR2 is YNNKEL (reference sequence). The CDR3 length is 11 residues. CDR3 loop: CASSQGWDTLF. The CDR3, as DNA: TGTGCCAGCAGCCAAGGGTGGGACACCTTGTTC.